The 10 T cell receptor beta chains listed next were all sequenced from one sample in a study of Ad26.COV2.S vaccination and SARS-CoV-2 variants. Only in-frame clones appear in the TCRdb table, and some are missing; sequencing was by immunoSEQ multiplex PCR. This sample has roughly 700,000 clones, with approximately 88% found just once. Treatment defined: roughly 20 received Ad26.COV2.S at low or high dose, single or two shots; about 5 received placebo; per-sample allocation not given. Samples analyzed were those drawn on day 63 after the first vaccine or placebo injection. The sample was peripheral blood, taken in a trial of Ad26.COV2.S vaccine versus placebo. These receptors came from a person between 18 and 59 years old who received the Ad26.COV2.S COVID-19 vaccine or a placebo.

This rearrangement joins TRBV30 to TRBJ1-2, with no clear D. Trimming stripped 3 bases from V and 2 bases from J, with 4 bases between. Per the germline V gene, CDR1 is GTSNPN and CDR2 is SVGIG (reference sequence). The CDR3 runs 11 residues. The CDR3 nucleotides read TGTGCCTGGAGAGGGAACTATGGCTACACCTTC. Amino acid sequence: CAWRGNYGYTF.

This chain connects TRBV6-1 to TRBJ2-7; D not resolved. Trimming removed 4 bases from V and 0 bases from J, with 25 bases in between. Looked up from germline, CDR1 is MNHNS and CDR2 is SASEGT. There are 19 residues in the CDR3. The CDR3 DNA sequence: TGTGCCAGCAGTGCAACCAAAAATCCCGACACCGCAAGCTCCTACGAGCAGTACTTC. It specifies CASSATKNPDTASSYEQYF.

The chain links TRBV7-3 to TRBJ2-2, with D perhaps TRBD1 or TRBD2 (5 bases each). CDR1 is SGHTA, CDR2 FQGTGA, per germline. V was shortened by 5 bases and J by 2 bases, with 12 bases between the two germline ends. This CDR3 spans 15 amino acids. CDR3 sequence (DNA): TGTGCCAGCAGCAAAGTGGGGGAAAACACCGGGGAGCTGTTTTTT. Protein sequence: CASSKVGENTGELFF.

The chain couples TRBV20-1 to TRBJ2-6; no definite D call. The V end was cut by 5 bases, the J end by 2 bases, with 4 bases between. Germline values: CDR1 DFQATT, CDR2 SNEGSKA (reference sequence). CDR3 length: 12 amino acids. The CDR3 DNA reads TGCAGTGCTGGTGCTGGGGCCAACGTCCTGACTTTC. Protein: CSAGAGANVLTF.

This chain connects TRBV27 to TRBJ2-1, with TRBD2 identical over 14 bases. Germline-derived CDR1 and CDR2 are MNHEY and SMNVEV (reference sequence). The V gene end was trimmed by 5 bases and the J gene end by 0 bases; junction bases not matched to a gene: 9. The CDR3 is made up of 19 amino acids. The CDR3 reads CASSKGLAGGSISYNEQFF. The CDR3 DNA is TGTGCCAGCAGTAAAGGACTAGCGGGGGGTTCGATCTCCTACAATGAGCAGTTCTTC.

The chain links TRBV30 to TRBJ1-3; D perhaps matches TRBD1 (6 bases). Germline CDR1 reads GTSNPN; CDR2 reads SVGIG (reference sequence). The CDR3 runs to 16 residues. Between the trimmed V and J ends, which lost 0 bases and 0 bases, there was a span of 12 bases. CDR3 sequence: CAWSVGGPSSGNTIYF. The CDR3 bases are TGTGCCTGGAGTGTTGGGGGGCCGAGCTCTGGAAACACCATATATTTT.

J is TRBJ2-1 and V is TRBV27; D assignment may be TRBD1 or TRBD2 (6 bases each). CDR3 length: 18 amino acids. Deletions cut 7 bases from V and 7 bases from J, with 29 bases between. Germline CDR1 reads MNHEY; CDR2 reads SMNVEV (reference sequence). Written as DNA, the CDR3 is TGTGCCAGCAATCTGCGCAGGGGAGGCGGGATGGTACAGAATGAGCAGTTCTTC. Translated: CASNLRRGGGMVQNEQFF.

On this clone itself: Other DNA sequences in the sample encode the same CDR3. The chain employs TRBV19 and TRBJ2-3; D is ambiguous. The V gene's germline CDR1 is LNHDA and CDR2 SQIVND (reference sequence). The V and J ends lost 1 base and 3 bases respectively, with 5 bases between them. This CDR3 is 13 amino acids long. CDR3 nucleotides: TGTGCCAGTAGTATAGTCTTAACAGATACGCAGTATTTT. It translates to CASSIVLTDTQYF.

The chain employs TRBV25-1 and TRBJ2-3; D possibly corresponds to TRBD2 (5 bases). The CDR3 runs 15 residues. Trimming took off 2 bases at V and 2 bases at J, with 11 bases between the two ends. Germline V gene lookup returns CDR1 MGHDK and CDR2 SYGVNS. The CDR3 coding sequence is TGTGCCAGCAGTGAAGGAGGCACTAACACAGATACGCAGTATTTT. Translation gives CASSEGGTNTDTQYF.

This clone was detected only once. Different DNA sequences within this sample yield the same CDR3. This chain uses TRBV29-1 with TRBJ1-1, with TRBD1 matching over 11 bases. V gave up 4 bases and J gave up 2 bases; unmatched junction bases: 0. CDR1 and CDR2 (germline): SQVTM, ANQGSEA. The CDR3 is 13 amino acids. The CDR3 DNA follows: TGCAGCGTTGGGACAGGGGGCAACACTGAAGCTTTCTTT. Its protein product is CSVGTGGNTEAFF.